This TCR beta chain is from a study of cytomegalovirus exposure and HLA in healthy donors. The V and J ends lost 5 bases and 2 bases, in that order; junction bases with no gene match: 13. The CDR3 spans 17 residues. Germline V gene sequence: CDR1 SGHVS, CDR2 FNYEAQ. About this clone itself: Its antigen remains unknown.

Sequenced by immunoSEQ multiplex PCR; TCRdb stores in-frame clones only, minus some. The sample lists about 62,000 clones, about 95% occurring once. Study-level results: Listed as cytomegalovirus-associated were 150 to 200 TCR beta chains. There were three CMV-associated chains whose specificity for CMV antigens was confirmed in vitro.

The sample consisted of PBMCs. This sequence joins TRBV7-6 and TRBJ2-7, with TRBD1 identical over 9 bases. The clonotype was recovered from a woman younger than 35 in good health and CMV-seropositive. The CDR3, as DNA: TGTGCCAGCAGCCAGGGCCCCCGGGGGACAGGGACCTACGAGCAGTACTTC. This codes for CASSQGPRGTGTYEQYF.